This paragraph reports one T cell receptor (beta chain). The data are from a study of control samples from healthy donors and cancer patients. TCRdb's table, derived via immunoSEQ multiplex PCR, lists solely in-frame clones and lacks some. The table includes about 71,000 clones, 85% to 90% detected once. Germline CDR1 is WSHSY and CDR2 is SAAADI. The CDR3 contains 15 residues. Trimming took 5 bases from V and 4 from J; bases not matched to a gene: 9. Sequencing was performed on PBMCs. This sequence was found in a man in his 60s with lung cancer. The V gene is TRBV10-2, the J gene TRBJ2-7, with 9 bases lining up with TRBD2. The CDR3 coding sequence is TGCGCCAGCAGTAGCTTAGCGGGGGCCCTTTACGAGCAGTACGTC. It translates to CASSSLAGALYEQYV.